This T cell receptor (beta chain) derives from a study of blood T cell repertoires in COVID-19 (TCRdb year 2020). Study-level background: Samples covering the acute and convalescent phases of COVID-19 were provided by collaborators in the United States, Italy and Spain. The prospective study material was composed of cDNA or gDNA derived from T cells, B-cell-depleted T cells, or PBMCs. Subjects who had been exposed to COVID-19, were actively infected with it, or had recovered from it provided the deeply sampled blood TCRbeta repertoires that made up the dataset. The repertoires were released in a freely available public database intended as a resource for research on the immune response to SARS-CoV-2. The samples were drawn from two sources: the first 160 participants of the ongoing ImmuneRACE study, and fewer than 1,500 subjects contributed by 6 global collaborators. A de-identified subject ID, COVID-19 status, age in years and sex were almost always included in the sample metadata. Where HLA class I and class II types were available, the types were taken from metadata supplied by the sample provider, not from assay-based typing. Study-wide findings and limitations: Clinical and demographic metadata were provided uncurated, with the amount varying by source and participant.

Turning to this clone: Its cognate antigen has yet to be identified. The record has no base qualities; no much larger clone is one base away.

Ends trimmed: V by 4 bases, J by 3 bases; bases unmatched to a gene: 5. The germline V gene gives CDR1 as SGHDT and CDR2 as YYEEEE. The CDR3 covers 14 residues, taking in both the cysteine and the phenylalanine. The CDR3 DNA has 42 bases and is translated from base 1. TCRbeta CDR3 regions were amplified from genomic DNA by means of the immunoSEQ Assay, a bias-controlled multiplex PCR. From the authors' description of their analysis: The number of nucleated cells in each sample was estimated by amplification of reference gene primers within the assay. To quantify the absolute abundance of each unique TCRbeta CDR3 rearrangement, sequence reads were collapsed and filtered. For each sample, productive Simpson clonality was calculated as the square root of Simpson's diversity index across productive rearrangements. TCRdb retrieved this table from immuneACCESS and kept in-frame rearrangements only. Not all clones are present; in checked studies, unresolved V genes account for under half, and no reason is known for the remainder. V, J and clone size were drawn from that table, and D and trimming were deduced from the DNA. Within this sample are approximately 200,000 clones, with about 85% of them counted one time only. Around 20% of the sample is taken by the ten largest.

In the prospective study, participants were roughly 18 to 100 years old, resided in 24 geographic areas of the United States, and were enrolled through a virtual design. To assign participants to cohorts, the prospective study relied on clinical history that participants themselves reported in a screening survey and a study questionnaire. ImmuneRACE Cohort 3 recovered participants were defined by two consecutive negative NP/OP PCR tests, healthcare professional clearance, or symptom resolution. Each participant in the prospective study had whole blood, serum and a nasopharyngeal or oropharyngeal swab collected by mobile phlebotomists. Prospective study participants could optionally give additional blood draws and questionnaires over a roughly two-month period. Before DNA extraction, prospective study blood samples were shipped either frozen or at room temperature.

The source is a man in his forties or fifties who had recovered from COVID-19. The chain couples TRBV5-6 to TRBJ2-7; 9 middle bases align to TRBD1. What was sequenced was PBMCs or T cells enriched from blood (not recorded which). The DNA sequence reads TGTGCCAGCAGCATGGGACAGGGACGCTACGAGCAGTACTTC. Translated, it reads CASSMGQGRYEQYF.